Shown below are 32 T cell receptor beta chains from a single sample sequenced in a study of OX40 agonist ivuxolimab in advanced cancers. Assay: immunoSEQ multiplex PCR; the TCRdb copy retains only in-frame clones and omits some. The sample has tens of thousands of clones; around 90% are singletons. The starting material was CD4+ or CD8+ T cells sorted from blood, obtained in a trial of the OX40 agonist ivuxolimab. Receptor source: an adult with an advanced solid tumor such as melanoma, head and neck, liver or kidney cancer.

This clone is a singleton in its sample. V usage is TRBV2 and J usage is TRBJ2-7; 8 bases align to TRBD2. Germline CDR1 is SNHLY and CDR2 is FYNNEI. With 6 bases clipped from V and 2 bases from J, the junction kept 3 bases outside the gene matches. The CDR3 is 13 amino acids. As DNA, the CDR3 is TGTGCCAGCAGCGTTAGCGGGACCTACGAGCAGTACTTC. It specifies CASSVSGTYEQYF.

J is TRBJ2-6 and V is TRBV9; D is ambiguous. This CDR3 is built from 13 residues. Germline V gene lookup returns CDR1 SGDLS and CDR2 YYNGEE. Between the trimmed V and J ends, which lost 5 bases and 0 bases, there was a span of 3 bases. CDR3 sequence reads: CASSVSGANVLTF. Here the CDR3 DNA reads TGTGCCAGCAGTGTCTCTGGGGCCAACGTCCTGACTTTC.

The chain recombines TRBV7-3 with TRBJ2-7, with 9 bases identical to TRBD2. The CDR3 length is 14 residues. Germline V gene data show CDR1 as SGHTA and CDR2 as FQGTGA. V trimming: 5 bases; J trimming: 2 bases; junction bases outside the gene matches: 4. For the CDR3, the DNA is TGTGCCAGCAGCCCCCAGCGGGGGGCCTACGAGCAGTACTTC. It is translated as CASSPQRGAYEQYF. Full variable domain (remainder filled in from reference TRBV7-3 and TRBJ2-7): GAGVSQTPSNKVTEKGKYVELRCDPISGHTALYWYRQSLGQGPEFLIYFQGTGAADDSGLPNDRFFAVRPEGSVSTLKIQRTERGDSAVYLCASSPQRGAYEQYFGPGTRLTVT.

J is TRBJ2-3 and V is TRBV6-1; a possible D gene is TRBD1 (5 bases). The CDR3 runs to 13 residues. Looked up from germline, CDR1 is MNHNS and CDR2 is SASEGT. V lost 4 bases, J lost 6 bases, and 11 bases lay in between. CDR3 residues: CASSVQGPDTQYF. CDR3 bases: TGTGCCAGCAGTGTCCAGGGTCCGGATACGCAGTATTTT.

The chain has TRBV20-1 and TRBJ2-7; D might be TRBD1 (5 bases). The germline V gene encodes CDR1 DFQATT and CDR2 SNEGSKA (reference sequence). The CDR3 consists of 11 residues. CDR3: CSCDSPYEQYF. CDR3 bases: TGCAGCTGCGACAGTCCCTACGAGCAGTACTTC.

CDR3 bases: TGTGCCAGCAGCAAATTCAAATATTTTCAGTACTTC. Translating gives CASSKFKYFQYF. This chain links TRBV21-1 with TRBJ2-4. TRBV21-1 is recorded as a pseudogene. The CDR3 contains 12 residues.

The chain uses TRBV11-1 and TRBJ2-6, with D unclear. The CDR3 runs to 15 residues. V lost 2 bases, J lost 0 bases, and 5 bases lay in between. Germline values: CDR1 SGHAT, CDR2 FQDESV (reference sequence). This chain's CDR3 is CASSLRISGANVLTF. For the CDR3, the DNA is TGTGCCAGCAGCTTACGGATCTCTGGGGCCAACGTCCTGACTTTC.

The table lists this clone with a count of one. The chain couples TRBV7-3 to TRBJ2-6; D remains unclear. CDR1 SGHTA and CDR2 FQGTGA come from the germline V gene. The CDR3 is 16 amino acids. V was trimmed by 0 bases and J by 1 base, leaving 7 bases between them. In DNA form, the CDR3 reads TGTGCCAGCAGCTTAACTATCGGGTCTGGGGCCAACGTCCTGACTTTC. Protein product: CASSLTIGSGANVLTF. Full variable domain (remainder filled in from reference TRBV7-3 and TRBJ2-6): GAGVSQTPSNKVTEKGKYVELRCDPISGHTALYWYRQSLGQGPEFLIYFQGTGAADDSGLPNDRFFAVRPEGSVSTLKIQRTERGDSAVYLCASSLTIGSGANVLTFGAGSRLTVL.

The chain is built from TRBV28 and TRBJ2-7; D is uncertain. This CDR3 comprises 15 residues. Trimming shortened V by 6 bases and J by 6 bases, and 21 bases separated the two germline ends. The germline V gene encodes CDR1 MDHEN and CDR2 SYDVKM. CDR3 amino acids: CASSSPAPTTSEQYF. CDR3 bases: TGTGCCAGCAGCTCCCCGGCCCCTACTACGAGCGAGCAGTACTTC.

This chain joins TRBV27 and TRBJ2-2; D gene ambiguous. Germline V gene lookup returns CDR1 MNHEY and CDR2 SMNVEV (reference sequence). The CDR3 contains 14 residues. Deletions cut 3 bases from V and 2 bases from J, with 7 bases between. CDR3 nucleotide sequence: TGTGCCAGCAGTTTTAACAGAAACACCGGGGAGCTGTTTTTT. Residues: CASSFNRNTGELFF.

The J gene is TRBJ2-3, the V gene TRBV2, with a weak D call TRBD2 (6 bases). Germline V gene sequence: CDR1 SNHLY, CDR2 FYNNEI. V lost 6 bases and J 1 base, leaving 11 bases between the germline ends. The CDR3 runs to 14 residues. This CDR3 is CASRVAARTDTQYF. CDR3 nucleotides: TGTGCCAGCAGGGTAGCGGCCCGCACAGATACGCAGTATTTT.

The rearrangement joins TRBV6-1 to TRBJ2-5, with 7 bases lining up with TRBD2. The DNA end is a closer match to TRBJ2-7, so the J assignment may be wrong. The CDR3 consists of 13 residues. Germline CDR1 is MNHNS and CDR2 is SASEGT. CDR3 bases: TGTGCCAGTTGGACTAGGAAAGACTACGAGCAGTACTTC. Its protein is CASWTRKDYEQYF.

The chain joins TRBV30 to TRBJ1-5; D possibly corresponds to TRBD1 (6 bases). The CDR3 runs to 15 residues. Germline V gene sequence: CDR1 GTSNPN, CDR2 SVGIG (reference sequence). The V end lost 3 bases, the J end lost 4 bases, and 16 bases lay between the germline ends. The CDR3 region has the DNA TGTGCCTGGAGCTGGGTAGGACAGCAGAATCAGCCCCAGCATTTT. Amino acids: CAWSWVGQQNQPQHF.

The CDR3 region has the DNA TGTGCCAGCAGTCTGATCCTGGGGGGCAATGGCTACACCTTC. Translated: CASSLILGGNGYTF. The rearrangement joins TRBV28 to TRBJ1-2; D perhaps matches TRBD1 (6 bases). The CDR3 consists of 14 residues. The germline gives CDR1 MDHEN, CDR2 SYDVKM. V was clipped by 5 bases and J by 6 bases, with 16 bases between them.

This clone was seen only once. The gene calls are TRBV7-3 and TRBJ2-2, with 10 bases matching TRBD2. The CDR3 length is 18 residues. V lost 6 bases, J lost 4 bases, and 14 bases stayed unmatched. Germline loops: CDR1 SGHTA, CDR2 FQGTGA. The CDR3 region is CASSLQPTSGVPTGELFF. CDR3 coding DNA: TGTGCCAGCAGTCTACAGCCTACTAGCGGGGTTCCCACCGGGGAGCTGTTTTTT. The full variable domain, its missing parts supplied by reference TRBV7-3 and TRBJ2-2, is GAGVSQTPSNKVTEKGKYVELRCDPISGHTALYWYRQSLGQGPEFLIYFQGTGAADDSGLPNDRFFAVRPEGSVSTLKIQRTERGDSAVYLCASSLQPTSGVPTGELFFGEGSRLTVL.

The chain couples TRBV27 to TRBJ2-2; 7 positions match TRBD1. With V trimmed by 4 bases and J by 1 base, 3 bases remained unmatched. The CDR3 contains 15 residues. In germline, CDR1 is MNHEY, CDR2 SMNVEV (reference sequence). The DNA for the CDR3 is TGTGCCAGCAGTTCCTGGACAGGGAACACCGGGGAGCTGTTTTTT. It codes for CASSSWTGNTGELFF.

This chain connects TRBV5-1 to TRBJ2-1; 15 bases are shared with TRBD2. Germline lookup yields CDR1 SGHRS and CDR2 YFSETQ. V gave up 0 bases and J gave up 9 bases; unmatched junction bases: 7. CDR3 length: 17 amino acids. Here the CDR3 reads CASSLAGLAGGRLEQFF. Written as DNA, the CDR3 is TGCGCCAGCAGCTTGGCGGGACTAGCGGGAGGAAGGCTTGAGCAGTTCTTC.

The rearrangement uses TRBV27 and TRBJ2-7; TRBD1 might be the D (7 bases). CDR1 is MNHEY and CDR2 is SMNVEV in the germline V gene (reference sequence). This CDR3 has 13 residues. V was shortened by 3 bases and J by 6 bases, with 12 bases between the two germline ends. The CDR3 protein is CASSFRGVGEQYF. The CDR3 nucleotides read TGTGCCAGCAGTTTCAGGGGGGTCGGCGAGCAGTACTTC.

The CDR3 loop reads CAGNKNNEQFF. The DNA of the CDR3 is TGTGCCGGGAATAAAAACAATGAGCAGTTCTTC. This chain uses TRBV28 with TRBJ2-1; D gene ambiguous. V lost 11 bases to trimming and J lost 5 bases, with 10 bases between them. The CDR3 spans 11 residues. Germline V gene sequence: CDR1 MDHEN, CDR2 SYDVKM. The entire variable domain, with the rest obtained from reference TRBV28 and TRBJ2-1, is as follows: DVKVTQSSRYLVKRTGEKVFLECVQDMDHENMFWYRQDPGLGLRLIYFSYDVKMKEKGDIPEGYSVSREKKERFSLILESASTNQTSMYLCAGNKNNEQFFGPGTRLTVL.

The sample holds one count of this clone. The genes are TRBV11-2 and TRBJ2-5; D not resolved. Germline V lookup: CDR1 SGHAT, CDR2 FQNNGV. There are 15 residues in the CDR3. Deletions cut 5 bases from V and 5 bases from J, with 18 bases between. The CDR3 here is CASSPIHDLRETQYF. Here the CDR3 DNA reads TGTGCCAGCAGCCCGATCCATGACCTACGGGAGACCCAGTACTTC.

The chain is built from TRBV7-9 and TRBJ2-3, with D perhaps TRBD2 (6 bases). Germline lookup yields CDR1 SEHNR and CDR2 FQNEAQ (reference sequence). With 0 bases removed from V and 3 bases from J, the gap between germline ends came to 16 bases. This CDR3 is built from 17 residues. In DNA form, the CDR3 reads TGTGCCAGCAGCTTAGCTTTCGGGACTGGGGGGACAGATACGCAGTATTTT. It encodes CASSLAFGTGGTDTQYF. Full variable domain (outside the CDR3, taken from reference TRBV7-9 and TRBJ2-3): DTGVSQNPRHKITKRGQNVTFRCDPISEHNRLYWYRQTLGQGPEFLTYFQNEAQLEKSRLLSDRFSAERPKGSFSTLEIQRTEQGDSAMYLCASSLAFGTGGTDTQYFGPGTRLTVL.

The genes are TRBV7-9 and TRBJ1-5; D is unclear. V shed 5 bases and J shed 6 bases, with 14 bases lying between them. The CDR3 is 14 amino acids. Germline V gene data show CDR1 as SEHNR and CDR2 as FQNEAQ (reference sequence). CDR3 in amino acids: CASSPGGGGQPQHF. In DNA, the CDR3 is TGTGCCAGCAGCCCCGGTGGCGGCGGTCAGCCCCAGCATTTT.

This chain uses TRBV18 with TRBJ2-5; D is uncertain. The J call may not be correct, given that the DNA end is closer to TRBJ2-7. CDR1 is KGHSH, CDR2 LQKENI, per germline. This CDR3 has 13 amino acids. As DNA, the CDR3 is TGTGCCAGCTCGGCGACAAATATCTACGAGCAGTACTTC. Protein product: CASSATNIYEQYF.

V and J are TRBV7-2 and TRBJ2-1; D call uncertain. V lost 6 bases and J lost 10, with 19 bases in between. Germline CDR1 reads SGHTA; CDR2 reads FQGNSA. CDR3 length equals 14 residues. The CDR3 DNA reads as TGTGCCAGCAGTTCCACCGGGTTGACGGACGAGCAGTTCTTC. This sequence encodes CASSSTGLTDEQFF.

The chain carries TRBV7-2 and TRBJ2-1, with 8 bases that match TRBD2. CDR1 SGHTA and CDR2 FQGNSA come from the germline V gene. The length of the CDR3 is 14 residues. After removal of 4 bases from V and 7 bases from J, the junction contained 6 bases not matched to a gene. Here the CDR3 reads CASSSRGGGNEQFF. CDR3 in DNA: TGTGCCAGCAGCTCCCGGGGGGGAGGGAATGAGCAGTTCTTC.

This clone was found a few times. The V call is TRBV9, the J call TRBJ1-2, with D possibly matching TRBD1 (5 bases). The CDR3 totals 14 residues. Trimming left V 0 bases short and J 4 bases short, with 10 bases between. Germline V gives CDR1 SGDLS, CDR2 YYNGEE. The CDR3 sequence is CASSVVDQGYGYTF. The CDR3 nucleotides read TGTGCCAGCAGCGTAGTGGATCAGGGCTATGGCTACACCTTC.

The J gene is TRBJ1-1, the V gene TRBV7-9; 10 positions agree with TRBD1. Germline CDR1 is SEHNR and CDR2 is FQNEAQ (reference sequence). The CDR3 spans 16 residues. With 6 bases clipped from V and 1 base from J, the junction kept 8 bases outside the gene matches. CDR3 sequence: CASRRTGTGANTEAFF. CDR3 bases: TGTGCCAGCAGACGAACCGGGACAGGGGCGAACACTGAAGCTTTCTTT.

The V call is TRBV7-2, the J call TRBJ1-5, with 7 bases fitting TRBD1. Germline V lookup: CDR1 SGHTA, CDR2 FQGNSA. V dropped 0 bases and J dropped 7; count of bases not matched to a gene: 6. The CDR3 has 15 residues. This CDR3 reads CASSLATGKGQPQHF. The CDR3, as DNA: TGTGCCAGCAGCTTAGCGACAGGGAAAGGCCAGCCCCAGCATTTT.

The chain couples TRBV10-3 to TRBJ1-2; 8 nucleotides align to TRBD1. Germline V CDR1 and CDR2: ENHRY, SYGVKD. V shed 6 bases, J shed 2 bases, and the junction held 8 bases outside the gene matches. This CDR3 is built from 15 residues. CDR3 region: CAIRATGVGNYGYTF. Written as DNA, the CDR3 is TGTGCCATCAGGGCGACAGGGGTGGGGAACTATGGCTACACCTTC.

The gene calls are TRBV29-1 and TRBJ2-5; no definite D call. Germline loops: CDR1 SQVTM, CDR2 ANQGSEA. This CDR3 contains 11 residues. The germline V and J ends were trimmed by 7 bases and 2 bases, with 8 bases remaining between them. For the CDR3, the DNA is TGCAGCGCCGGCGGTCAAGAGACCCAGTACTTC. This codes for CSAGGQETQYF.

In DNA, the CDR3 is TGCAGCGTTGGACCGGCCCTGGGGACTGAAGCTTTCTTT. Translation gives CSVGPALGTEAFF. This sequence joins TRBV29-1 and TRBJ1-1, with D uncertain. V was clipped by 4 bases and J by 5 bases, with 14 bases between them. CDR1 and CDR2 (germline): SQVTM, ANQGSEA. There are 13 residues in the CDR3.

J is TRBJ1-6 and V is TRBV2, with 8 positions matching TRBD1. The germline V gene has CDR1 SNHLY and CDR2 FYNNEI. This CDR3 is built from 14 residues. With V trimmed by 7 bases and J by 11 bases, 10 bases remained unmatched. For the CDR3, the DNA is TGTGCCAGCATCCCCCTCAGGGGGCTTACACCCCTCCACTTT. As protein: CASIPLRGLTPLHF.